One and the same sample provided the 27 T cell receptor beta chains below, sequenced in a study of PD-L1 blockade in urothelial cancer. Only in-frame clones appear in the TCRdb table, and some are missing; sequencing was by immunoSEQ multiplex PCR. Here the sample spans some 110,000 clones, around 89% being singletons. As to time point: peripheral blood 6 weeks after treatment start. The sample here was PBMCs, taken around atezolizumab (anti-PD-L1) treatment. The receptors come from a man aged 60-69 years with urothelial cancer.

The chain couples TRBV9 to TRBJ2-1; possible D gene TRBD2, 5 bases. Trimming took off 2 bases at V and 10 bases at J, with 16 bases between the two ends. Looked up from germline, CDR1 is SGDLS and CDR2 is YYNGEE. The CDR3 extends over 14 amino acids. CDR3 protein: CASSVDPSREEQFF. CDR3 nucleotides: TGTGCCAGCAGCGTGGACCCTTCGAGGGAGGAGCAGTTCTTC.

The chain uses TRBV19 and TRBJ1-5, with 8 bases identical to TRBD1. Germline CDR1 reads LNHDA; CDR2 reads SQIVND (reference sequence). V trimming: 4 bases; J trimming: 3 bases; junction bases outside the gene matches: 8. The length of the CDR3 is 16 residues. The CDR3 reads CASSKQQGVINQPQHF. DNA for the CDR3: TGTGCCAGTAGTAAACAACAGGGGGTCATCAATCAGCCCCAGCATTTT.

The V and J genes are TRBV2 and TRBJ2-1; 14 nucleotides agree with TRBD2. The CDR3 runs 15 residues. Germline V gives CDR1 SNHLY, CDR2 FYNNEI. J gave up 5 bases and V 7 bases, and 4 bases lay outside the gene matches. The CDR3 region is CASTAGLAGDNEQFF. The CDR3 region has the DNA TGTGCCAGCACTGCGGGACTAGCGGGAGACAATGAGCAGTTCTTC.

The J gene is TRBJ2-2, the V gene TRBV29-1, with 10 bases fitting TRBD1. The J segment lost 1 base and the V segment lost 7 bases, leaving 3 bases of the junction unmatched. CDR3 length equals 14 residues. CDR1 is SQVTM, CDR2 ANQGSEA, per germline. CDR3 bases: TGCAGCGCCGGACAGGGGGTGAACACCGGGGAGCTGTTTTTT. Translating gives CSAGQGVNTGELFF.

The CDR3 DNA reads as TGTGCCAGCAGCTCCGAAGGTGTCGCAGGGCTTGCTTCACCCCTCCACTTT. Amino acids: CASSSEGVAGLASPLHF. This chain connects TRBV5-6 to TRBJ1-6; tentatively, D is TRBD1 (5 bases). Per germline, CDR1 SGHDT and CDR2 YYEEEE. This CDR3 comprises 17 residues. Trimming removed 3 bases at V and 9 bases at J, with 22 bases between.

The chain uses TRBV11-2 and TRBJ1-4; 9 positions agree with TRBD1. V dropped 1 base and J dropped 8; count of bases not matched to a gene: 2. CDR1 is SGHAT and CDR2 is FQNNGV in the germline V gene. The length of the CDR3 is 14 residues. CDR3 protein: CASSLGQGEEKLFF. CDR3 nucleotides: TGTGCCAGCAGCTTAGGACAGGGGGAGGAAAAACTGTTTTTT.

The CDR3 loop is CASSSGQGDYGYTF. Written as DNA, the CDR3 is TGTGCCAGCAGCTCGGGACAGGGGGACTATGGCTACACCTTC. V is TRBV6-1 and J is TRBJ1-2, with 11 bases lining up with TRBD1. This CDR3 contains 14 residues. V lost 6 bases and J lost 3; bases outside the gene matches: 3. Germline values: CDR1 MNHNS, CDR2 SASEGT.

This sequence joins TRBV7-2 and TRBJ2-5; D perhaps matches TRBD1 (6 bases). Germline V CDR1 and CDR2: SGHTA, FQGNSA. V shed 5 bases and J shed 1 base, with 8 bases lying between them. The CDR3 has 13 amino acids. CDR3 protein: CASSRQAQETQYF. The CDR3 DNA reads TGTGCCAGCAGCCGACAGGCCCAAGAGACCCAGTACTTC.

The chain carries TRBV5-1 and TRBJ2-3; 9 bases match TRBD2. Germline V gene lookup returns CDR1 SGHRS and CDR2 YFSETQ. The CDR3 totals 16 residues. V was clipped by 5 bases and J by 3 bases; unmatched bases: 10. The CDR3 region has the DNA TGCGCCAGCAGAGGGGGTGGACTAGCGCAGACAGATACGCAGTATTTT. Translating it yields CASRGGGLAQTDTQYF.

This chain links TRBV28 with TRBJ2-7; possibly TRBD2 for D (5 bases). The CDR3 totals 10 residues. The V end lost 8 bases, the J end lost 4 bases, and 6 bases lay between the germline ends. Germline-derived CDR1 and CDR2 are MDHEN and SYDVKM. CDR3 protein: CASREYEQYF. DNA of the CDR3: TGTGCCAGCCGGGAATACGAGCAGTACTTC. Together with reference TRBV28 and TRBJ2-7, the CDR3 gives the full variable domain: DVKVTQSSRYLVKRTGEKVFLECVQDMDHENMFWYRQDPGLGLRLIYFSYDVKMKEKGDIPEGYSVSREKKERFSLILESASTNQTSMYLCASREYEQYFGPGTRLTVT.

This rearrangement joins TRBV12-5 to TRBJ1-3; possibly TRBD1 for D (6 bases). This CDR3 has 13 amino acids. CDR1 and CDR2 (germline): LGHNT, FRNRAP. Trimming left V 6 bases short and J 8 bases short, with 14 bases between. The CDR3 nucleotides are TGTGCTAGTGGCCAGGGGATCGGGTACACCATATATTTT. Its protein is CASGQGIGYTIYF.

This chain uses TRBV11-3 with TRBJ1-1; 11 bases fit TRBD1. Germline V CDR1 and CDR2: SGHNT, YENEEA. Trimming removed 4 bases from V and 1 base from J; junction bases left unmatched: 8. The length of the CDR3 is 17 residues. The CDR3 here is CASSSPWTGGWNTEAFF. The CDR3 nucleotides are TGTGCCAGCAGCTCCCCCTGGACAGGGGGCTGGAACACTGAAGCTTTCTTT. Full variable domain (rest looked up from reference TRBV11-3 and TRBJ1-1): EAGVVQSPRYKIIEKKQPVAFWCNPISGHNTLYWYLQNLGQGPELLIRYENEEAVDDSQLPKDRFSAERLKGVDSTLKIQPAELGDSAVYLCASSSPWTGGWNTEAFFGQGTRLTVV.

The chain joins TRBV5-6 to TRBJ1-1; no clear D gene. The V and J ends lost 3 bases and 4 bases respectively, with 16 bases between them. The germline V gene encodes CDR1 SGHDT and CDR2 YYEEEE. The CDR3 consists of 15 residues. The CDR3 here is CASSSMRSGGTEAFF. In nucleotides, the CDR3 is TGTGCCAGCAGCTCGATGCGATCGGGAGGCACTGAAGCTTTCTTT.

V gene TRBV18 combines with J gene TRBJ1-2, with no clear D. Germline V gene sequence: CDR1 KGHSH, CDR2 LQKENI. The CDR3 is 15 amino acids. V was pared by 3 bases and J by 6 bases, with 17 bases between. DNA for the CDR3: TGTGCCAGCTCACCGCGGGAGGGTCTGGCGGATGGCTACACCTTC. Protein: CASSPREGLADGYTF.

The gene calls are TRBV28 and TRBJ2-4, with TRBD2 matching over 9 bases. Germline CDR1 MDHEN, CDR2 SYDVKM. The CDR3 totals 16 residues. J was trimmed by 9 bases and V by 1 base; bases with no gene match: 10. The CDR3 coding sequence is TGTGCCAGCAGTTTATATGTTAGCGGGAGTTTGGGCATTCAGTACTTC. This sequence encodes CASSLYVSGSLGIQYF.

The gene calls are TRBV7-8 and TRBJ2-7; a possible D gene is TRBD2 (6 bases). The length of the CDR3 is 14 residues. Deletions cut 5 bases from V and 6 bases from J, with 17 bases between. Per germline, CDR1 SGHVS and CDR2 FQNEAQ. Here the CDR3 DNA reads TGTGCCAGCAGCCCCGGTGGAGGGCCCTTCGAGCAGTACTTC. Translating it yields CASSPGGGPFEQYF.

The chain combines TRBV5-1 with TRBJ1-3; tentative D call: TRBD1 (5 bases). Per the germline V gene, CDR1 is SGHRS and CDR2 is YFSETQ. The CDR3 has 13 amino acids. The V and J ends lost 0 bases and 5 bases respectively, with 6 bases between them. For the CDR3, the DNA is TGCGCCAGCAGCTTGGAGGGGAGAAACACCATATATTTT. It specifies CASSLEGRNTIYF.

The J gene is TRBJ1-4, the V gene TRBV19; TRBD1 matches at 7 bases. CDR3 size: 14 residues. With 5 bases clipped from V and 3 bases from J, the junction kept 3 bases outside the gene matches. The germline gives CDR1 LNHDA, CDR2 SQIVND (reference sequence). CDR3 bases: TGTGCCAGTAGTCCGGGACAGTCTAATGAAAAACTGTTTTTT. Translation: CASSPGQSNEKLFF.

This chain joins TRBV5-6 and TRBJ2-7; D is unclear. The V end lost 4 bases, the J end lost 2 bases, and 10 bases lay between the germline ends. This CDR3 contains 13 residues. Germline CDR1 reads SGHDT; CDR2 reads YYEEEE. In DNA, the CDR3 is TGTGCCAGCAGCCTCCGGGTGGCCTACGAGCAGTACTTC. This codes for CASSLRVAYEQYF.

The chain is built from TRBV11-3 and TRBJ1-1; no firm D call. In germline, CDR1 is SGHNT, CDR2 YENEEA. The germline V and J ends were trimmed by 5 bases and 0 bases, with 13 bases remaining between them. This CDR3 contains 15 residues. The DNA for the CDR3 is TGTGCCAGCAGCCCCGAAGAGGGTATGAACACTGAAGCTTTCTTT. Residues: CASSPEEGMNTEAFF.

The J gene is TRBJ2-2, the V gene TRBV28, with 9 positions matching TRBD2. Germline V gene data show CDR1 as MDHEN and CDR2 as SYDVKM. V dropped 8 bases and J dropped 4; count of bases not matched to a gene: 5. The CDR3 sequence is 14 residues long. The CDR3 nucleotides are TGTGCCAGCCTGGCGGGAGGGACCACCGGGGAGCTGTTTTTT. Protein sequence: CASLAGGTTGELFF. Together with reference TRBV28 and TRBJ2-2, the CDR3 gives the full variable domain: DVKVTQSSRYLVKRTGEKVFLECVQDMDHENMFWYRQDPGLGLRLIYFSYDVKMKEKGDIPEGYSVSREKKERFSLILESASTNQTSMYLCASLAGGTTGELFFGEGSRLTVL.

V and J are TRBV7-3 and TRBJ2-3, with 12 positions matching TRBD2. CDR3 length equals 12 residues. The germline CDR1 and CDR2 sequences are SGHTA and FQGTGA. Trimming removed 6 bases from V and 10 bases from J; junction bases left unmatched: 2. The CDR3 region is CASSLAGGAQYF. In DNA, the CDR3 is TGTGCCAGCAGTCTAGCGGGAGGGGCGCAGTATTTT.

The chain recombines TRBV18 with TRBJ2-5, with 9 bases fitting TRBD1. Germline values: CDR1 KGHSH, CDR2 LQKENI. This CDR3 spans 15 amino acids. V lost 6 bases to trimming and J lost 2 bases; unmatched junction nucleotides: 7. DNA for the CDR3: TGTGCCAGCTCGCGGGACAGGGTGCCTCAAGAGACCCAGTACTTC. Residues: CASSRDRVPQETQYF.

This rearrangement joins TRBV4-2 to TRBJ2-3; D unclear. In germline, CDR1 is LGHNA, CDR2 YNFKEQ. V shed 0 bases and J shed 7 bases, with 5 bases lying between them. This CDR3 has 12 amino acids. The CDR3 nucleotides read TGTGCCAGCAGCCAAGATTCTAATACGCAGTATTTT. It encodes CASSQDSNTQYF.

The J gene is TRBJ1-4, the V gene TRBV7-9, with TRBD1 as a possible D gene (6 bases). CDR3 length: 15 amino acids. Germline CDR1 is SEHNR and CDR2 is FQNEAQ (reference sequence). V lost 5 bases and J 4 bases, leaving 14 bases between the germline ends. The CDR3 reads CASSPLDRVNEKLFF. CDR3 bases: TGTGCCAGCAGCCCGCTGGACAGAGTTAATGAAAAACTGTTTTTT.

The chain recombines TRBV30 with TRBJ2-7; the match to TRBD2 covers 10 bases. The CDR3 loop spans 14 amino acids. Trimming took 6 bases from V and 0 from J; bases not matched to a gene: 5. CDR1 and CDR2 (germline): GTSNPN, SVGIG (reference sequence). The CDR3 DNA sequence: TGTGCCTGTAATCCTAGCGGGGGCTCCTACGAGCAGTACTTC. Residues: CACNPSGGSYEQYF.

The V gene is TRBV19, the J gene TRBJ2-1, with TRBD1 identical over 10 bases. Germline CDR1 reads LNHDA; CDR2 reads SQIVND (reference sequence). The V and J ends lost 9 bases and 5 bases, in that order; junction bases with no gene match: 7. The CDR3 runs 14 residues. The CDR3 here is CARTGTGVNNEQFF. The DNA of the CDR3 is TGTGCCAGAACCGGGACAGGGGTAAACAATGAGCAGTTCTTC.